The entry below describes one TCR beta chain. Its antigen is not identified. Clones were read by immunoSEQ multiplex PCR, and TCRdb kept only the in-frame ones, dropping some. The sample has 100,000 to 150,000 clones, more than 70% seen once. These data originate in a study of PD-1 blockade in mismatch repair-deficient tumors. Study-level information: All were previously treated, progressing patients with 11 to 13 mismatch repair-deficient cancer types. General study findings and limits: Tumor-resident clones, often absent from pretreatment blood, expanded after pembrolizumab and then contracted.

Mismatch repair deficiency was confirmed in all patients, by PCR or immunohistochemistry. TCRs were sequenced from a few patients responding to pembrolizumab. Germline V gene data show CDR1 as MNHNS and CDR2 as SASEGT. Trimming shortened V by 3 bases and J by 3 bases, and 11 bases separated the two germline ends. This CDR3 has 14 amino acids. The input for sequencing was peripheral blood, taken 70 to 72 weeks after starting pembrolizumab. The source of this sequence is an adult with mismatch repair-deficient cancer. The J gene is TRBJ1-1, the V gene TRBV6-1; D unresolved. CDR3 coding DNA: TGTGCCAGCAGTGACGCGAGCCTGTACACTGAAGCTTTCTTT. Translation gives CASSDASLYTEAFF.